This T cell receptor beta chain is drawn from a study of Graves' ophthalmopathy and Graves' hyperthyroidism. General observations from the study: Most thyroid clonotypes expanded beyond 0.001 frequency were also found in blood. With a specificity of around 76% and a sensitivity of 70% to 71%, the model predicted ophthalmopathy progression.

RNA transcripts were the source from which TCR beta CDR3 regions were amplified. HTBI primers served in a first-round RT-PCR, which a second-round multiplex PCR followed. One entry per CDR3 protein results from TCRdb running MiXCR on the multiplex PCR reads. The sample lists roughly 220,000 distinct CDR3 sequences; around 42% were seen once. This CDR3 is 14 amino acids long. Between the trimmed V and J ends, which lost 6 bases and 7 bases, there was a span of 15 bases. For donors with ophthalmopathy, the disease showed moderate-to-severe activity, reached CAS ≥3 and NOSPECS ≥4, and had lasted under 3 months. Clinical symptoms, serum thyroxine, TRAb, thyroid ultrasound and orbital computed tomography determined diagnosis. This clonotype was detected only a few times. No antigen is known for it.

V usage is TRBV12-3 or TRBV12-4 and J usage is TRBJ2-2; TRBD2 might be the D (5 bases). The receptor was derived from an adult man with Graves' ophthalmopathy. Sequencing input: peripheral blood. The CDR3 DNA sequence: TGTGCCAGCAGGCTCGGCGGGTCGCGCGGGGAGCTGTTTTTT. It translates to CASRLGGSRGELFF.